The next 19 T cell receptor beta chains were all read from a single sample in a study of blood T cell repertoires in COVID-19. Profiling relied on immunoSEQ multiplex PCR, and the TCRdb table lists in-frame clones only, not all of them. This sample has some 190,000 clones, with approximately 86% found just once. Specimen: PBMCs or T cells enriched from blood (not recorded which). These receptor sequences come from a woman aged 35 to 49 in a cohort exposed to, infected with or recovered from COVID-19 (not recorded which).

The V call is TRBV7-9, the J call TRBJ2-7; D not certain. Germline assignment: CDR1 SEHNR and CDR2 FQNEAQ (reference sequence). V gave up 3 bases and J gave up 2 bases, with 14 bases separating them. The CDR3 runs to 15 residues. CDR3 DNA: TGTGCCAGCAGCTTTAGCATCAGATCCCCCTACGAGCAGTACTTC. Translation gives CASSFSIRSPYEQYF.

CDR3 sequence (DNA): TGCGCCAGCAGAGAGCATTCCGGGACAGGGGGCGGATTTTATGGCTACACCTTC. This sequence encodes CASREHSGTGGGFYGYTF. This chain connects TRBV10-2 to TRBJ1-2, with 12 bases lining up with TRBD1. Trimming took 6 bases from V and 5 from J; bases not matched to a gene: 16. From germline, CDR1 is WSHSY and CDR2 SAAADI. The length of the CDR3 is 18 residues.

The rearrangement links TRBV30 to TRBJ2-1; no reliable D call. The CDR3 is 15 residues long. Between the trimmed V and J ends, which lost 3 bases and 8 bases, there was a span of 20 bases. CDR1 and CDR2 (germline): GTSNPN, SVGIG (reference sequence). The CDR3 DNA reads TGTGCCTGGAGCCCCCGGGTAAAGGAAGGCGATGAGCAGTTCTTC. Translating gives CAWSPRVKEGDEQFF.

This clone showed up just a few times. J is TRBJ2-2 and V is TRBV5-3; 16 bases line up with TRBD2. TRBV5-3 is known as an ORF, though its function is uncertain. V was pared by 4 bases and J by 6 bases, with 15 bases of the junction left unmatched. This CDR3 comprises 20 residues. The CDR3 is CARSLRAGTSGGAQSGELFF. The DNA of the CDR3 is TGTGCCAGAAGCCTCCGTGCCGGGACTAGCGGGGGGGCGCAGTCCGGGGAGCTGTTTTTT.

The chain couples TRBV2 to TRBJ2-7; TRBD1 is a possible D gene (5 bases). Trimming shortened V by 5 bases and J by 0 bases, and 14 bases separated the two germline ends. CDR1 and CDR2 (germline): SNHLY, FYNNEI. The CDR3 covers 15 residues. CDR3 region: CASSSSTAASYEQYF. CDR3 sequence (DNA): TGTGCCAGCAGTTCGTCGACAGCCGCCTCCTACGAGCAGTACTTC. Combining the CDR3 with reference TRBV2 and TRBJ2-7 gives the whole variable domain EPEVTQTPSHQVTQMGQEVILRCVPISNHLYFYWYRQILGQKVEFLVSFYNNEISEKSEIFDDQFSVERPDGSNFTLKIRSTKLEDSAMYFCASSSSTAASYEQYFGPGTRLTVT.

The CDR3 reads CASSSGGTPGNTIYF. CDR3 bases: TGTGCCAGCAGTTCGGGCGGGACTCCTGGAAACACCATATATTTT. V and J are TRBV27 and TRBJ1-3; D is perhaps TRBD1 (5 bases). Germline CDR1 MNHEY, CDR2 SMNVEV (reference sequence). The V gene lost 4 bases and the J gene lost 2 bases, with 12 bases spanning the gap. This CDR3 is 15 amino acids long.

The CDR3 loop is CASSTGLAGDNEQFF. The CDR3 DNA follows: TGTGCCAGCTCAACGGGACTAGCGGGAGATAATGAGCAGTTCTTC. This chain uses TRBV18 with TRBJ2-1, with 14 bases lining up with TRBD2. Germline V gives CDR1 KGHSH, CDR2 LQKENI. This CDR3 is 15 amino acids long. J gave up 7 bases and V 5 bases, and 4 bases lay outside the gene matches. The whole variable domain, remainder taken from reference TRBV18 and TRBJ2-1, is NAGVMQNPRHLVRRRGQEARLRCSPMKGHSHVYWYRQLPEEGLKFMVYLQKENIIDESGMPKERFSAEFPKEGPSILRIQQVVRGDSAAYFCASSTGLAGDNEQFFGPGTRLTVL.

This CDR3 is CASSPTGSGANVLTF. CDR3 bases: TGTGCCAGCAGCCCAACAGGGTCTGGGGCCAACGTCCTGACTTTC. This chain links TRBV3-1 (or the pseudogene TRBV3-2) with TRBJ2-6; D possibly corresponds to TRBD1 (6 bases). This CDR3 region has 15 residues. Germline CDR1 reads LGHDT; CDR2 reads YNNKEL (reference sequence). Between the trimmed V and J ends, which lost 4 bases and 1 base, there was a span of 8 bases.

V and J are TRBV11-3 and TRBJ1-3; D is undetermined. There are 15 residues in the CDR3. The V gene's germline CDR1 is SGHNT and CDR2 YENEEA. Trimming cost V 5 bases and J 0 bases, with 11 bases left between them. This chain's CDR3 is CASSPHTISGNTIYF. CDR3 in DNA: TGTGCCAGCAGCCCACATACAATCTCTGGAAACACCATATATTTT.

The chain carries TRBV29-1 and TRBJ1-2, with D possibly TRBD1 on 5 matching bases. The CDR3 runs 13 residues. Trimming pared 4 bases from V and 0 bases from J, leaving 9 bases between. The germline V gene has CDR1 SQVTM and CDR2 ANQGSEA. CDR3 protein: CSVGRGTNYGYTF. DNA for the CDR3: TGCAGCGTTGGGAGGGGTACTAACTATGGCTACACCTTC.

The chain combines TRBV5-5 with TRBJ1-6; TRBD1 aligns across 8 bases. This CDR3 spans 15 amino acids. Germline CDR1 is SGHKS and CDR2 is YYEKEE (reference sequence). V trimming: 4 bases; J trimming: 6 bases; junction bases outside the gene matches: 6. Here the CDR3 DNA reads TGTGCCAGCAGCGACTACGGACAGGGTAATTCACCCCTCCACTTT. Its protein product is CASSDYGQGNSPLHF.

The chain has TRBV18 and TRBJ1-1; D uncertain. CDR3 length equals 16 residues. Per germline, CDR1 KGHSH and CDR2 LQKENI. V gave up 2 bases and J gave up 2 bases, with 15 bases separating them. CDR3 nucleotide sequence: TGTGCCAGCTCACCAACCGATCACAGCTTCAACACTGAAGCTTTCTTT. This translates into CASSPTDHSFNTEAFF.

V is TRBV18 and J is TRBJ2-7, with D perhaps matching TRBD1 (5 bases). Germline assignment: CDR1 KGHSH and CDR2 LQKENI. Trimming pared 0 bases from V and 5 bases from J, leaving 14 bases between. The CDR3 consists of 15 residues. The CDR3 sequence is CASSPPQGSRHEQYF. CDR3 bases: TGTGCCAGCTCACCACCCCAGGGTTCTCGCCACGAGCAGTACTTC.

This sequence joins TRBV11-2 and TRBJ1-1, with 8 bases identical to TRBD1. This CDR3 spans 15 amino acids. Germline V gives CDR1 SGHAT, CDR2 FQNNGV. Germline trimming cut 6 bases from V and 5 bases from J; bases unmatched to any gene: 11. The CDR3 spells CASRPQGARRTEAFF. In DNA, the CDR3 is TGTGCCAGCAGACCCCAGGGGGCGCGTCGGACTGAAGCTTTCTTT. The full variable domain, rest sourced from reference TRBV11-2 and TRBJ1-1, is EAGVAQSPRYKIIEKRQSVAFWCNPISGHATLYWYQQILGQGPKLLIQFQNNGVVDDSQLPKDRFSAERLKGVDSTLKIQPAKLEDSAVYLCASRPQGARRTEAFFGQGTRLTVV.

This clone was counted between two and nine times. This rearrangement joins TRBV6-2 or TRBV6-3 to TRBJ2-1; 10 bases agree with TRBD2. With 3 bases clipped from V and 10 bases from J, the junction kept 3 bases outside the gene matches. This CDR3 comprises 13 residues. Germline V gene lookup returns CDR1 MNHEY and CDR2 SVGEGT. The CDR3 region has the DNA TGTGCCAGCAGTTATGGTAGCGGGAGGGAGCAGTTCTTC. Protein product: CASSYGSGREQFF.

V is TRBV7-9 and J is TRBJ1-3; TRBD1 might be the D (5 bases). Germline CDR1 and CDR2: SEHNR and FQNEAQ (reference sequence). Trimming cost V 7 bases and J 2 bases, with 12 bases left between them. The CDR3 contains 14 residues. CDR3 region: CASMAGTTGNTIYF. The CDR3 bases are TGTGCCAGCATGGCCGGGACTACTGGAAACACCATATATTTT.

The sample holds one count of this clone. The gene calls are TRBV6-2 or TRBV6-3 and TRBJ1-2; TRBD1 matches 9 bases. This CDR3 comprises 13 residues. V was pared by 10 bases and J by 6 bases, with 9 bases of the junction left unmatched. Germline V lookup: CDR1 MNHEY, CDR2 SVGEGT. The DNA of the CDR3 is TGTGCCACCAGCGGACAGGGGTCAAATGGCTACACCTTC. This gives the protein CATSGQGSNGYTF.

The chain has TRBV19 and TRBJ2-1; D is undetermined. The CDR3 is made up of 16 amino acids. V was cut by 3 bases and J by 4 bases, with 16 bases left in between. The germline V gene encodes CDR1 LNHDA and CDR2 SQIVND (reference sequence). The CDR3 loop is CASSMAGEVLYNEQFF. DNA of the CDR3: TGTGCCAGTAGTATGGCCGGAGAGGTCCTTTACAATGAGCAGTTCTTC.

The V call is TRBV25-1, the J call TRBJ1-1; D is unresolved. CDR3 length: 11 residues. V lost 7 bases, J lost 5 bases, and 8 bases lay in between. Germline V lookup: CDR1 MGHDK, CDR2 SYGVNS. As DNA, the CDR3 is TGTGCCAGCACCCTCCGGACTGAAGCTTTCTTT. This codes for CASTLRTEAFF.